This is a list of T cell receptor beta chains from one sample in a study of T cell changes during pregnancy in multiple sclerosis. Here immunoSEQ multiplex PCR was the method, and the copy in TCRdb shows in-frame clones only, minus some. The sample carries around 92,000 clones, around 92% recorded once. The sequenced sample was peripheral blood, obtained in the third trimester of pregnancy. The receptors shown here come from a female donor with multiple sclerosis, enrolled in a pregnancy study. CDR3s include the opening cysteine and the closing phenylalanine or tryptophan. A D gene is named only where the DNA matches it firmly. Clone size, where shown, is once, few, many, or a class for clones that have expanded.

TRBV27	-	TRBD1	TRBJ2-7	CASSATGGLYEQYF	TGTGCCAGCAGTGCCACAGGGGGCCTCTACGAGCAGTACTTC
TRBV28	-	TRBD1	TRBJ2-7	CASSSTGNPYEQYF	TGTGCCAGCAGTTCGACAGGGAACCCCTACGAGCAGTACTTC
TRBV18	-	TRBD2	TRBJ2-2	CASSRTSGRSANTGELFF	TGTGCCAGCTCTCGGACTAGCGGGAGATCCGCGAACACCGGGGAGCTGTTTTTT
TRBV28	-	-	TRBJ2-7	CASSLFGEQYF	TGTGCCAGCAGTTTATTCGGGGAGCAGTACTTC
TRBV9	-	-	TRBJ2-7	CASSVGGAGALSEQYF	TGTGCCAGCAGCGTAGGTGGGGCAGGGGCTCTCTCCGAGCAGTACTTC
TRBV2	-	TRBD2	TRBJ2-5	CASTGSGTGETQYF	TGTGCCAGCACTGGGAGCGGGACCGGGGAGACCCAGTACTTC
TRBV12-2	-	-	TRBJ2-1	CASRLVFPSGRSSEQFF	TGTGCAAGTCGCTTAGTTTTCCCTAGCGGGAGGAGTAGTGAGCAGTTCTTC
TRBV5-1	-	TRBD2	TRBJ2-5	CASSLTSGQETQYF	TGCGCCAGCAGTTTGACTAGCGGACAAGAGACCCAGTACTTC
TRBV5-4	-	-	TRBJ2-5	CASSTAQGPETQYF	TGTGCCAGCAGCACTGCACAGGGCCCAGAGACCCAGTACTTC
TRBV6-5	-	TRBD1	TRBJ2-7	CASSPRGQGPYEQYF	TGTGCCAGCAGTCCGAGGGGACAGGGGCCCTACGAGCAGTACTTC
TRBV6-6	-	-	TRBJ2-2	CASSYKWRELFF	TGTGCCAGCAGTTACAAATGGCGGGAGCTGTTTTTT
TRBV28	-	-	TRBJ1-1	CASSLWPGRAFF	TGTGCCAGCAGTTTATGGCCGGGTAGGGCTTTCTTT
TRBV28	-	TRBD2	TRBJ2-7	CASSLAGGSYEQYF	TGTGCCAGCAGTTTAGCGGGAGGCTCCTACGAGCAGTACTTC
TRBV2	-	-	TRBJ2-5	CASLGVGGQAQYF	TGTGCCAGCTTGGGGGTGGGGGGGCAGGCCCAGTACTTC
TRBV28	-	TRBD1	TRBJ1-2	CASSPPGTGYYGYTF	TGTGCCAGCAGTCCACCCGGGACAGGGTACTATGGCTACACCTTC
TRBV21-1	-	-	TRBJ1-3	CASRPGQGGITISGNTIYF	TGTGCCAGCAGACCGGGACAGGGAGGAATTACTATCTCTGGAAACACCATATATTTT
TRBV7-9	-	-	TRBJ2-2	CASSLELSGELFF	TGTGCCAGCAGCTTAGAACTGAGCGGGGAGCTGTTTTTT
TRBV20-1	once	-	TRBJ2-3	CSAARADTQYF	TGCAGTGCTGCTAGAGCAGATACGCAGTATTTT
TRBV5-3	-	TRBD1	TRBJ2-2	CARSSRDRVNTMNTGELFF	TGTGCCAGAAGTTCCCGGGACAGGGTGAATACAATGAACACCGGGGAGCTGTTTTTT
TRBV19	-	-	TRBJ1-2	CASSIGQVIHGGYTF	TGTGCCAGTAGTATTGGGCAGGTAATTCACGGAGGCTACACCTTC
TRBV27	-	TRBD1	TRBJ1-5	CASNDRGRGQPQHF	TGTGCCAGCAACGACAGGGGGCGCGGACAGCCCCAGCATTTT
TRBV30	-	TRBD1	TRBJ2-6	CAWSVLRQGALRGANVLTF	TGTGCCTGGAGTGTCCTAAGACAGGGGGCTCTCCGGGGGGCCAACGTCCTGACTTTC
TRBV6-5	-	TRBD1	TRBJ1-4	CASSSDRGRVGKLFF	TGTGCCAGCAGTTCCGACAGGGGCCGCGTGGGAAAACTGTTTTTT
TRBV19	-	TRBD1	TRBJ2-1	CASSIRYRGRPSYNEQFF	TGTGCCAGTAGTATACGATACAGGGGCAGGCCCTCCTACAATGAGCAGTTCTTC
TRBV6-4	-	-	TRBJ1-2	CASSVAWGAGGYTF	TGTGCCAGCAGTGTGGCGTGGGGCGCGGGGGGCTACACCTTC
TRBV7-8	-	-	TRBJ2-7	CASSLIPNAYEQYF	TGTGCCAGCAGCTTAATCCCTAACGCCTACGAGCAGTACTTC
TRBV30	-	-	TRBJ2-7	CAWIPRGPLREQYF	TGTGCCTGGATACCCCGAGGGCCGTTGAGGGAGCAGTACTTC
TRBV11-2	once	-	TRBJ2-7	CASSLSVYEQYF	TGTGCCAGCAGTTTAAGCGTCTACGAGCAGTACTTC
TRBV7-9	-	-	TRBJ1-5	CASSFGGAAQPQHF	TGTGCCAGCAGCTTTGGGGGGGCAGCTCAGCCCCAGCATTTT
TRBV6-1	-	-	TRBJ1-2	CASTRDKNYGYTF	TGTGCCAGCACTCGGGACAAGAACTATGGCTACACCTTC
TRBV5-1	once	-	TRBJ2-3	CASSTGLLPQGTDTQYF	TGCGCCAGCAGTACTGGGCTCCTTCCCCAGGGGACAGATACGCAGTATTTT
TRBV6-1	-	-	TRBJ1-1	CASSRGNTEAFF	TGTGCCAGCAGTCGGGGGAACACTGAAGCTTTCTTT
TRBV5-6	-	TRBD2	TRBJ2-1	CASSPGLARTSYNEQFF	TGTGCCAGCAGCCCCGGACTAGCGCGAACGTCCTACAATGAGCAGTTCTTC
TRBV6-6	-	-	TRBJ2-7	CASSSSDRLQGEQYF	TGTGCCAGCAGCTCTTCTGACAGGCTCCAGGGGGAGCAGTACTTC
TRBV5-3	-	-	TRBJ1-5	CARRWDRGQPQHF	TGTGCCAGAAGGTGGGATAGGGGTCAGCCCCAGCATTTT
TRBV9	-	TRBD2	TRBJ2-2	CASSPTGGATGELFF	TGTGCCAGCAGCCCCACGGGGGGAGCGACCGGGGAGCTGTTTTTT
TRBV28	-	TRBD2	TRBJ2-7	CASTGPRGGVYEQYF	TGTGCCAGCACTGGGCCCCGGGGAGGGGTCTACGAGCAGTACTTC
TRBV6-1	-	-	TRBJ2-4	CASSASQGRDIQYF	TGTGCCAGCAGTGCATCCCAGGGTAGAGACATTCAGTACTTC
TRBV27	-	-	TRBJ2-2	CASSSFATGPGELFF	TGTGCCAGCAGTTCCTTCGCGACAGGCCCCGGGGAGCTGTTTTTT
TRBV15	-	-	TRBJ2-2	CATSREGGVPGELFF	TGTGCCACCAGCAGAGAGGGGGGTGTACCCGGGGAGCTGTTTTTT
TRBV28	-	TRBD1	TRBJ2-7	CASQGTGFSYEQYF	TGTGCCAGCCAAGGGACAGGGTTTTCCTACGAGCAGTACTTC
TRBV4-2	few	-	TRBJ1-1	CASSQEAVTENTEAFF	TGTGCCAGCAGCCAAGAGGCAGTAACAGAGAACACTGAAGCTTTCTTT
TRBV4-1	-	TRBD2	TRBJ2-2	CASSQDTWTSGSPRVTGELFF	TGCGCCAGCAGCCAAGACACCTGGACTAGCGGGAGCCCTCGGGTCACCGGGGAGCTGTTTTTT
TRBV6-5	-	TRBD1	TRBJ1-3	CASSLGQAGNTIYF	TGTGCCAGCAGTTTAGGACAGGCTGGAAACACCATATATTTT
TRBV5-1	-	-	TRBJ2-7	CASSLGLDLGEQYF	TGCGCCAGCAGCTTGGGTCTCGACTTGGGCGAGCAGTACTTC
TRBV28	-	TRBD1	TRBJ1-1	CASSYNRGLNTEAFF	TGTGCCAGCAGTTATAACAGGGGATTGAACACTGAAGCTTTCTTT
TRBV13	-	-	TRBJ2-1	CASSLVSSLIYNEQFF	TGTGCCAGCAGCTTAGTAAGTAGCCTCATTTACAATGAGCAGTTCTTC
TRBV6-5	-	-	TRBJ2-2	CASRAVLTGELFF	TGTGCCAGCCGAGCGGTTCTAACCGGGGAGCTGTTTTTT
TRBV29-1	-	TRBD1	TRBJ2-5	CSSKTGQGRETQYF	TGCAGCTCAAAGACAGGACAGGGGAGAGAGACCCAGTACTTC
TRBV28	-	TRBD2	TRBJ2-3	CASKGLAGDTDTQYF	TGTGCCAGCAAAGGACTAGCGGGAGACACAGATACGCAGTATTTT
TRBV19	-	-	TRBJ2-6	CASTKYLAFSGANVLTF	TGTGCCAGTACGAAGTATCTAGCCTTCTCTGGGGCCAACGTCCTGACTTTC
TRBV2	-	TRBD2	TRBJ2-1	CASRAGLAAYNEQFF	TGTGCCAGCAGGGCGGGTCTAGCGGCCTACAATGAGCAGTTCTTC
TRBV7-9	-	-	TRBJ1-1	CASSLAGRSVNTEAFF	TGTGCCAGCAGCTTAGCGGGTAGGAGCGTGAACACTGAAGCTTTCTTT
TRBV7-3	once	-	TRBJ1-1	CASSLGAGANTEAFF	TGTGCCAGCAGCTTAGGGGCTGGGGCGAATACTGAAGCTTTCTTT